These 19 T cell receptor beta chains were all obtained from the same sample, sequenced in a study of identical twins (dated by TCRdb to the mid-2010s). Libraries were prepared through 5' RACE. These reads were obtained on an Illumina HiSeq 2000. In-frame beta chains were kept once TCRdb had trimmed the public reads at Q25 with fastp and called clones with MiXCR. CDR3 protein duplicates are merged, each entry listing the most common genes and DNA. Within this sample are about 520,000 distinct CDR3 sequences, with around 20% of them counted one time only. 0.8% to 1% of the sample rests with the top ten. These data were also filed under a second study, of T cells expressing NK-cell markers.

Source material: CD4+ T cells sorted from blood. These receptor sequences come from a woman aged 18-29 years in good health.

This clonotype was detected many times. The chain combines TRBV29-1 with TRBJ2-2; D unresolved. The length of the CDR3 is 15 residues. Trimming pared 1 base from V and 0 bases from J, leaving 9 bases between. Germline V gene sequence: CDR1 SQVTM, CDR2 ANQGSEA. The CDR3 nucleotides read TGCAGCGTTGAAGGCAGAAACACGAACACCGGGGAGCTGTTTTTT. It yields the protein CSVEGRNTNTGELFF.

This clonotype showed up just a few times. The chain is built from TRBV5-1 and TRBJ2-1; 10 positions agree with TRBD2. Germline V gives CDR1 SGHRS, CDR2 YFSETQ. J gave up 1 base and V 0 bases, and 7 bases lay outside the gene matches. The CDR3 is 18 residues long. CDR3 sequence reads: CASSLVWLAGESYNEQFF. CDR3 nucleotide sequence: TGCGCCAGCAGCTTGGTGTGGCTAGCGGGAGAATCCTACAATGAGCAGTTCTTC.

The DNA of the CDR3 is TGTGCCAGCTCACCACCGGAACGGGGGCCGAGCACAGATACGCAGTATTTT. Its protein product is CASSPPERGPSTDTQYF. The rearrangement uses TRBV18 and TRBJ2-3; D is perhaps TRBD1 or TRBD2 (6 bases each). The CDR3 runs to 17 residues. Germline values: CDR1 KGHSH, CDR2 LQKENI. V dropped 0 bases and J dropped 0 bases, with 13 bases sitting between them.

This clonotype was detected only a few times. V and J are TRBV20-1 and TRBJ2-7, with TRBD2 identical over 7 bases. This CDR3 has 13 residues. The germline V gene has CDR1 DFQATT and CDR2 SNEGSKA (reference sequence). After removal of 0 bases from V and 5 bases from J, the junction contained 4 bases not matched to a gene. CDR3 nucleotide sequence: TGCAGTGCTAGAGACGGGGGAGGGAACGAGCAGTACTTC. This translates into CSARDGGGNEQYF.

The V and J genes are TRBV6-5 and TRBJ2-3; D might be TRBD2 (5 bases). Per germline, CDR1 MNHEY and CDR2 SVGAGI. Between the trimmed V and J ends, which lost 2 bases and 4 bases, there was a span of 7 bases. This CDR3 is built from 13 residues. The chain's CDR3 is CASSYPGADTQYF. As DNA, the CDR3 is TGTGCCAGCAGTTACCCCGGGGCAGATACGCAGTATTTT.

V and J are TRBV7-9 and TRBJ2-7, with 10 positions matching TRBD2. Germline lookup yields CDR1 SEHNR and CDR2 FQNEAQ (reference sequence). The CDR3 consists of 16 residues. Trimming cost V 5 bases and J 2 bases; bases outside gene matches: 9. CDR3 amino acids: CASSLVLAGSPYEQYF. The DNA of the CDR3 is TGTGCCAGCAGCCTGGTACTAGCGGGAAGCCCCTACGAGCAGTACTTC.

The gene calls are TRBV5-5 and TRBJ2-1; no reliable D call. The germline gives CDR1 SGHKS, CDR2 YYEKEE (reference sequence). The V end was cut by 5 bases, the J end by 6 bases, with 12 bases between. The CDR3 extends over 13 amino acids. The CDR3 region has the DNA TGTGCCAGCAGTCCCGCCTCGATCAATGAGCAGTTCTTC. This codes for CASSPASINEQFF.

This chain connects TRBV7-8 to TRBJ1-1; D is possibly TRBD1 (5 bases). The V and J ends lost 5 bases and 7 bases respectively, with 11 bases between them. The germline CDR1 and CDR2 sequences are SGHVS and FQNEAQ. The CDR3 is 12 residues long. For the CDR3, the DNA is TGTGCCAGCAGCCCCCGGGACGTTGAAGCTTTCTTT. Translated: CASSPRDVEAFF.

The gene calls are TRBV6-1 and TRBJ1-2; TRBD1 matches 9 bases. There are 14 residues in the CDR3. The V gene's germline CDR1 is MNHNS and CDR2 SASEGT. J was trimmed by 8 bases and V by 11 bases; bases with no gene match: 15. The CDR3 DNA reads as TGTGCCGGGAGATTAGGACAGGGGAGAGTCGGCTACACCTTC. As protein: CAGRLGQGRVGYTF.

The chain uses TRBV7-9 and TRBJ1-2; D gene ambiguous. The CDR3 covers 12 residues. V lost 5 bases to trimming and J lost 5 bases, with 9 bases between them. The V gene's germline CDR1 is SEHNR and CDR2 FQNEAQ (reference sequence). The CDR3 sequence: CASSRVSYGYTF. The DNA for the CDR3 is TGTGCCAGCAGCAGGGTTAGTTATGGCTACACCTTC.

In the case of this clonotype: One base away lies a much larger clone, so this may be a sequencing read error. The chain is built from TRBV12-3 or TRBV12-4 and TRBJ2-3, with D unclear. The length of the CDR3 is 14 residues. V dropped 6 bases and J dropped 10 bases, with 20 bases sitting between them. Here the CDR3 reads CASSYFTLADSQYF. The CDR3 DNA reads as TGTGCCAGCAGCTATTTCACTTTGGCGGATTCGCAGTATTTT.

The CDR3 loop reads CSVGAFNNEQFF. CDR3 nucleotides: TGCAGCGTTGGTGCCTTTAACAATGAGCAGTTCTTC. The chain links TRBV29-1 to TRBJ2-1; the D is unclear. The V gene's germline CDR1 is SQVTM and CDR2 ANQGSEA. The germline V and J ends were trimmed by 4 bases and 5 bases, with 9 bases remaining between them. The CDR3 loop spans 12 amino acids.

V gene TRBV2 combines with J gene TRBJ1-2, with D possibly being TRBD1 (5 bases). Germline V lookup: CDR1 SNHLY, CDR2 FYNNEI. The CDR3 sequence is 14 residues long. V was cut by 6 bases and J by 4 bases, with 15 bases left in between. The DNA of the CDR3 is TGTGCCAGCAGGGAGGACGGGAGGGGCTATGGCTACACCTTC. It is translated as CASREDGRGYGYTF. The full variable domain, its missing parts supplied by reference TRBV2 and TRBJ1-2, is EPEVTQTPSHQVTQMGQEVILRCVPISNHLYFYWYRQILGQKVEFLVSFYNNEISEKSEIFDDQFSVERPDGSNFTLKIRSTKLEDSAMYFCASREDGRGYGYTFGSGTRLTVV.

This clonotype was seen many times. The CDR3 coding sequence is TGCGCCAGCAGCTTTGGCGGCACATGGGTCTACGAGCAGTACTTC. This sequence encodes CASSFGGTWVYEQYF. The chain uses TRBV5-1 and TRBJ2-7; D ambiguous. The germline V and J ends were trimmed by 2 bases and 3 bases, with 15 bases remaining between them. Germline CDR1 is SGHRS and CDR2 is YFSETQ. The CDR3 is 15 residues long.

This rearrangement joins TRBV2 to TRBJ2-2; 7 bases are a match to TRBD2. Germline loops: CDR1 SNHLY, CDR2 FYNNEI. V lost 7 bases and J lost 5; bases outside the gene matches: 10. The CDR3 totals 15 residues. The CDR3 DNA follows: TGTGCCAGCACGGGTGGCGGGAGCGGTACCGGGGAGCTGTTTTTT. Protein product: CASTGGGSGTGELFF.

This clonotype was detected ten times or more. The chain is built from TRBV11-1 and TRBJ2-3; D possibly corresponds to TRBD1 (6 bases). Trimming stripped 6 bases from V and 7 bases from J, with 14 bases between. Looked up from germline, CDR1 is SGHAT and CDR2 is FQDESV (reference sequence). This CDR3 has 13 residues. The DNA for the CDR3 is TGTGCCAGCAGTTCGCAGGGGACCCATACGCAGTATTTT. It is translated as CASSSQGTHTQYF.

This clonotype was seen only once. The CDR3 loop is CASNRGGNQPQHF. The CDR3 DNA is TGCGCCAGCAACAGGGGGGGCAATCAGCCCCAGCATTTT. The chain uses TRBV10-2 and TRBJ1-5; 8 nucleotides align to TRBD1. Germline V gene data show CDR1 as WSHSY and CDR2 as SAAADI. With 7 bases clipped from V and 2 bases from J, the junction kept 1 base outside the gene matches. CDR3 length: 13 residues.

This clonotype occurred a few times. The gene calls are TRBV7-9 and TRBJ1-3; D is undetermined. V lost 2 bases to trimming and J lost 0 bases, with 8 bases between them. CDR3 length: 15 residues. Germline CDR1 reads SEHNR; CDR2 reads FQNEAQ (reference sequence). The CDR3 protein is CASSLNSNSGNTIYF. The CDR3 nucleotides are TGTGCCAGCAGCTTAAACAGCAACTCTGGAAACACCATATATTTT.

CDR3 in amino acids: CSVRVGTHYEQYF. The CDR3, as DNA: TGCAGCGTTCGGGTAGGGACACACTACGAGCAGTACTTC. This chain uses TRBV29-1 with TRBJ2-7; possible D gene TRBD1, 6 bases. This CDR3 region has 13 residues. CDR1 is SQVTM and CDR2 is ANQGSEA in the germline V gene. V lost 5 bases and J lost 3, with 14 bases in between.